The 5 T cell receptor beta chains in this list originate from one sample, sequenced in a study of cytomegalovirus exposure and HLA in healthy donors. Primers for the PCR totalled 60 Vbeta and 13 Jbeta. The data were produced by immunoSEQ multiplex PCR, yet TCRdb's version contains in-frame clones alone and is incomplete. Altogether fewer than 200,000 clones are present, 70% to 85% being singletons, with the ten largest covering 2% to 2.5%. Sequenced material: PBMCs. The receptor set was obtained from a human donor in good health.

CDR3 nucleotides: TGCAGCGTTGAAGCCAGGGTGACCTACAATGAGCAGTTCTTC. It is translated as CSVEARVTYNEQFF. This chain uses TRBV29-1 with TRBJ2-1; a possible D gene is TRBD1 (5 bases). Germline V gene data show CDR1 as SQVTM and CDR2 as ANQGSEA. V lost 1 base and J lost 2, with 9 bases in between. The CDR3 sequence is 14 residues long.

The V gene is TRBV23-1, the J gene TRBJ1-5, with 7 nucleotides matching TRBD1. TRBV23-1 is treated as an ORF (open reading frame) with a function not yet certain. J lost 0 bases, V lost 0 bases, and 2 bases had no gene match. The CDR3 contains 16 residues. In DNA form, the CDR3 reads TGCGCCAGCAGTCAATCGACAGGGAATAGCAATCAGCCCCAGCATTTT. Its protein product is CASSQSTGNSNQPQHF.

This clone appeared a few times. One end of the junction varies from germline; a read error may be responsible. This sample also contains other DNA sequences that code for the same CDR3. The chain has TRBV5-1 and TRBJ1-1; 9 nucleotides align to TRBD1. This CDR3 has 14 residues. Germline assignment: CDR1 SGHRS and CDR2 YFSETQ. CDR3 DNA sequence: TGCGCCAGCAGTTTGGACAGGGGTGGTACTGAAGCTTTCTTT. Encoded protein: CASSLDRGGTEAFF.

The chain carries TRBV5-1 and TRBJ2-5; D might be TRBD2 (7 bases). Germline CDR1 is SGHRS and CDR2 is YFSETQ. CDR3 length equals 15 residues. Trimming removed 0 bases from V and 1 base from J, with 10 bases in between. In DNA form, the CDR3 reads TGCGCCAGCAGCTTGGAGGCGGGGGCCCAAGAGACCCAGTACTTC. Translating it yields CASSLEAGAQETQYF.

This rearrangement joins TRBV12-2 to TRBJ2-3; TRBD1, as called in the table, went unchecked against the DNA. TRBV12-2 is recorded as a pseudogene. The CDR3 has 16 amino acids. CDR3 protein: CASRSEGQLVTDTQYF. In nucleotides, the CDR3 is TGTGCAAGTCGCTCAGAGGGACAGCTGGTCACAGATACGCAGTATTTT.